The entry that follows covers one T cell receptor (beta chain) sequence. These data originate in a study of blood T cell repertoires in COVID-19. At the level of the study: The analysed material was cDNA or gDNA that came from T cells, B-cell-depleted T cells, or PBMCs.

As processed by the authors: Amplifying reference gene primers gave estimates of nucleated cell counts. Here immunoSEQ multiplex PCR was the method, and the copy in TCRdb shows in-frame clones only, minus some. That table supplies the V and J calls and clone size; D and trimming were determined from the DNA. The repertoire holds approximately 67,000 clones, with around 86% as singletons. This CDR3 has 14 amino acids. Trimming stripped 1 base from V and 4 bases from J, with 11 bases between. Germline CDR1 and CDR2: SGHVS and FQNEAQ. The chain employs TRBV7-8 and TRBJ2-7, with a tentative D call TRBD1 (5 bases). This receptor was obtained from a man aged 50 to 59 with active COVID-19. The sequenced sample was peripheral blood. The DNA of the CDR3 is TGTGCCAGCAGCTTAGGGCCCGACAGATACGAGCAGTACTTC. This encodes CASSLGPDRYEQYF.